One and the same sample provided the 28 T cell receptor beta chains below, sequenced in a study of blood T cell repertoires in COVID-19. Sequenced by immunoSEQ multiplex PCR; TCRdb stores in-frame clones only, minus some. The repertoire consists of 150,000 to 190,000 clones, with approximately 79% occurring once and the leading ten covering around 7.9%. The sequenced sample consisted of PBMCs or T cells enriched from blood (not recorded which). Receptors were obtained from a man in his fifties or sixties who had recovered from COVID-19.

This sequence joins TRBV18 and TRBJ1-3, with D maybe TRBD1 (5 bases). V was trimmed by 3 bases and J by 3 bases, leaving 9 bases between them. The CDR3 loop spans 14 amino acids. Germline V lookup: CDR1 KGHSH, CDR2 LQKENI. The CDR3 here is CASSPQGGGNTIYF. CDR3 DNA sequence: TGTGCCAGCTCACCCCAGGGTGGTGGAAACACCATATATTTT.

This rearrangement joins TRBV23-1 to TRBJ2-5, with D possibly TRBD2 on 5 matching bases. TRBV23-1 has ORF status, its function being uncertain. Trimming took off 2 bases at V and 3 bases at J, with 10 bases between the two ends. The CDR3 is 14 amino acids. The DNA for the CDR3 is TGCGCCAGCAGTCAAGGGCGGGCTGAAGAGACCCAGTACTTC. Encoded protein: CASSQGRAEETQYF.

Note on this clone: Other DNA variants within this sample encode the same CDR3. The V call is TRBV5-1, the J call TRBJ1-4; 11 bases fit TRBD1. The CDR3 length is 14 residues. The germline V gene encodes CDR1 SGHRS and CDR2 YFSETQ. Trimming removed 4 bases from V and 8 bases from J; junction bases left unmatched: 4. CDR3: CASSLGQGDEKLFF. The CDR3, as DNA: TGCGCCAGCAGCCTGGGACAGGGGGACGAAAAACTGTTTTTT.

The sample holds one count of this clone. The V gene is TRBV2, the J gene TRBJ2-3; maybe TRBD1 (5 bases). The CDR3 spans 15 residues. Looked up from germline, CDR1 is SNHLY and CDR2 is FYNNEI. With 4 bases removed from V and 2 bases from J, the gap between germline ends came to 13 bases. The CDR3 is CASSGGYPITDTQYF. DNA of the CDR3: TGTGCCAGCAGTGGGGGCTATCCGATCACAGATACGCAGTATTTT.

This chain links TRBV5-1 with TRBJ2-1; possibly TRBD2 for D (5 bases). Germline V gene lookup returns CDR1 SGHRS and CDR2 YFSETQ. V dropped 4 bases and J dropped 6 bases, with 14 bases sitting between them. The CDR3 covers 14 residues. CDR3 loop: CASSTLTSPNEQFF. In DNA, the CDR3 is TGCGCCAGCAGCACCTTAACTAGTCCCAATGAGCAGTTCTTC.

The chain carries TRBV3-1 (or the pseudogene TRBV3-2) and TRBJ2-7; D unclear. Trimming removed 4 bases at V and 2 bases at J, with 12 bases between. CDR3 size: 14 residues. Germline CDR1 reads LGHDT; CDR2 reads YNNKEL (reference sequence). CDR3 loop: CASSPTSVPYEQYF. The CDR3 region has the DNA TGTGCCAGCAGCCCTACTTCGGTCCCCTACGAGCAGTACTTC.

This clone was seen a few times. The genes are TRBV10-3 and TRBJ1-3; D may be TRBD1 (5 bases). V shed 0 bases and J shed 0 bases, with 9 bases lying between them. The germline V gene encodes CDR1 ENHRY and CDR2 SYGVKD. This CDR3 is built from 16 residues. Here the CDR3 reads CAISESRDFSGNTIYF. The CDR3 DNA reads as TGTGCCATCAGTGAGTCTCGGGACTTCTCTGGAAACACCATATATTTT.

The genes are TRBV19 and TRBJ2-7; TRBD1 aligns across 11 bases. Germline loops: CDR1 LNHDA, CDR2 SQIVND (reference sequence). There are 14 residues in the CDR3. V gave up 6 bases and J gave up 4 bases; unmatched junction bases: 5. This CDR3 reads CASSAGQGVYEQYF. CDR3 sequence (DNA): TGTGCCAGTAGCGCGGGACAGGGGGTATACGAGCAGTACTTC.

V is TRBV6-2 or TRBV6-3 and J is TRBJ1-1; 7 bases fit TRBD1. Germline lookup yields CDR1 MNHEY and CDR2 SVGEGT. This CDR3 spans 15 amino acids. Trimming removed 4 bases from V and 7 bases from J; junction bases left unmatched: 12. CDR3 region: CASSFLDRVLIEAFF. CDR3 coding DNA: TGTGCCAGCAGTTTCCTCGACAGGGTACTAATTGAAGCTTTCTTT.

This chain joins TRBV7-2 and TRBJ2-1; 12 positions agree with TRBD2. Germline trimming cut 7 bases from V and 10 bases from J; bases unmatched to any gene: 11. This CDR3 contains 15 residues. Germline assignment: CDR1 SGHTA and CDR2 FQGNSA. CDR3 bases: TGTGCCAGCACCGACGGGACTAGCGGGTTGAGGGAGCAGTTCTTC. Translated: CASTDGTSGLREQFF. Supplemented by reference TRBV7-2 and TRBJ2-1, the full variable domain reads GAGVSQSPSNKVTEKGKDVELRCDPISGHTALYWYRQSLGQGLEFLIYFQGNSAPDKSGLPSDRFSAERTGGSVSTLTIQRTQQEDSAVYLCASTDGTSGLREQFFGPGTRLTVL.

The gene calls are TRBV18 and TRBJ2-1, with no clear D. This CDR3 region has 15 residues. Trimming took 4 bases from V and 3 from J, leaving 13 bases between them. The germline V gene encodes CDR1 KGHSH and CDR2 LQKENI. The CDR3 protein is CASSLLAQLYNEQFF. The CDR3 nucleotides read TGTGCCAGCTCACTCTTAGCCCAACTCTACAATGAGCAGTTCTTC. Complete variable domain (other parts from reference TRBV18 and TRBJ2-1): NAGVMQNPRHLVRRRGQEARLRCSPMKGHSHVYWYRQLPEEGLKFMVYLQKENIIDESGMPKERFSAEFPKEGPSILRIQQVVRGDSAAYFCASSLLAQLYNEQFFGPGTRLTVL.

This clone was seen more than once but under ten times. V is TRBV4-1 and J is TRBJ2-7; 8 positions agree with TRBD2. With 0 bases clipped from V and 0 bases from J, the junction kept 7 bases outside the gene matches. Germline CDR1 reads MGHRA; CDR2 reads YSYEKL. The CDR3 runs 17 residues. The CDR3 is CASSQEASGGLSYEQYF. CDR3 nucleotides: TGCGCCAGCAGCCAAGAAGCGAGCGGGGGCCTCTCCTACGAGCAGTACTTC.

This clone was recorded only once. V gene TRBV18 combines with J gene TRBJ1-5; the D is unclear. Germline V CDR1 and CDR2: KGHSH, LQKENI. The CDR3 length is 15 residues. Trimming shortened V by 6 bases and J by 4 bases, and 16 bases separated the two germline ends. The CDR3: CASSRRSGGNQPQHF. CDR3 sequence (DNA): TGTGCCAGCTCTCGGAGGTCCGGCGGAAATCAGCCCCAGCATTTT.

This chain links TRBV11-2 with TRBJ2-2, with D tentatively TRBD1 (6 bases). Per the germline V gene, CDR1 is SGHAT and CDR2 is FQNNGV. This CDR3 has 14 amino acids. Trimming removed 6 bases at V and 1 base at J, with 9 bases between. The CDR3 DNA reads TGTGCCAGCAGATCGACAGGGAACACCGGGGAGCTGTTTTTT. It translates to CASRSTGNTGELFF.

This clone was counted many times. V gene TRBV18 combines with J gene TRBJ1-2; possible D gene TRBD1, 5 bases. Trimming pared 3 bases from V and 8 bases from J, leaving 13 bases between. The CDR3 spans 13 residues. CDR1 and CDR2 (germline): KGHSH, LQKENI. Here the CDR3 reads CASSPTAGRGYTF. CDR3 DNA sequence: TGTGCCAGCTCACCCACGGCAGGGAGGGGCTACACCTTC.

The table lists this clone with a few counts. The chain carries TRBV4-1 and TRBJ1-2; 9 positions match TRBD1. The germline V gene has CDR1 MGHRA and CDR2 YSYEKL. J lost 4 bases, V lost 5 bases, and 8 bases had no gene match. The CDR3 runs 15 residues. CDR3 sequence reads: CASSGPGTGSYGYTF. As DNA, the CDR3 is TGCGCCAGCAGCGGCCCCGGGACAGGGTCCTATGGCTACACCTTC.

The chain recombines TRBV5-5 with TRBJ2-7; weak D call: TRBD1 (7 bases). Germline CDR1 SGHKS, CDR2 YYEKEE (reference sequence). This CDR3 region has 17 residues. Trimming removed 4 bases at V and 4 bases at J, with 24 bases between. The chain's CDR3 is CASSPTRGHGTDYEQYF. The CDR3 DNA sequence: TGTGCCAGCAGCCCGACAAGGGGGCACGGGACTGATTACGAGCAGTACTTC.

DNA of the CDR3: TGTGCCAGTATTGCCCGGGACAGGGGGAACAATCAGCCCCAGCATTTT. Translating gives CASIARDRGNNQPQHF. This chain joins TRBV19 and TRBJ1-5; TRBD1 aligns across 11 bases. Germline V gene sequence: CDR1 LNHDA, CDR2 SQIVND (reference sequence). CDR3 length equals 16 residues. With V trimmed by 7 bases and J by 3 bases, 8 bases remained unmatched.

The rearrangement joins TRBV6-5 to TRBJ1-1, with D possibly matching TRBD1 (6 bases). This CDR3 region has 14 residues. V lost 6 bases and J lost 1, with 12 bases in between. CDR1 and CDR2 (germline): MNHEY, SVGAGI. As DNA, the CDR3 is TGTGCCAGCAGGAGCCCCAGGGGGAACACTGAAGCTTTCTTT. Amino acids: CASRSPRGNTEAFF.

This chain connects TRBV6-5 to TRBJ2-2; possible D gene TRBD2, 6 bases. Germline-derived CDR1 and CDR2 are MNHEY and SVGAGI. The CDR3 sequence is 13 residues long. Trimming removed 4 bases from V and 6 bases from J, with 9 bases in between. CDR3 DNA: TGTGCCAGCAGTTTACGGGGGTCCGGGGAGCTGTTTTTT. This gives the protein CASSLRGSGELFF.

This chain connects TRBV7-8 to TRBJ1-1; no clear D gene. Germline CDR1 and CDR2: SGHVS and FQNEAQ. V was pared by 5 bases and J by 0 bases, with 13 bases between. The CDR3 is 15 amino acids. DNA for the CDR3: TGTGCCAGCAGCCTCGGGTCTGCCATGAACACTGAAGCTTTCTTT. Residues: CASSLGSAMNTEAFF.

V is TRBV20-1 and J is TRBJ2-1, with D perhaps TRBD1 (5 bases). V was pared by 7 bases and J by 4 bases, with 8 bases between. Looked up from germline, CDR1 is DFQATT and CDR2 is SNEGSKA (reference sequence). The CDR3 sequence is 11 residues long. CDR3 nucleotides: TGCAGTGTCGCAGGGTACAATGAGCAGTTCTTC. It codes for CSVAGYNEQFF.

Here the CDR3 reads CAWSRDTGELFF. The CDR3 DNA reads as TGTGCCTGGAGTCGGGACACCGGGGAGCTGTTTTTT. The chain couples TRBV30 to TRBJ2-2; no reliable D call. The V gene lost 2 bases and the J gene lost 3 bases, with 4 bases spanning the gap. CDR3 length: 12 amino acids. Germline V gives CDR1 GTSNPN, CDR2 SVGIG (reference sequence).

The chain links TRBV5-4 to TRBJ2-4; 7 bases agree with TRBD1. CDR1 and CDR2 from the germline V gene are SGHNT and YYREEE (reference sequence). The junction had 5 bases not matched to a gene; V was cut back by 4 bases and J by 4 bases. The CDR3 covers 14 residues. The CDR3: CASSPGTAKNIQYF. The DNA of the CDR3 is TGTGCCAGCAGCCCGGGGACAGCTAAAAACATTCAGTACTTC.

The chain joins TRBV4-1 to TRBJ1-6; possible D gene TRBD1, 5 bases. V lost 5 bases, J lost 9 bases, and 14 bases lay in between. CDR1 and CDR2 (germline): MGHRA, YSYEKL. This CDR3 spans 14 amino acids. CDR3 amino acids: CASSDQGPTSPLHF. DNA of the CDR3: TGCGCCAGCAGCGATCAGGGTCCGACTTCACCCCTCCACTTT.

This rearrangement joins TRBV4-1 to TRBJ2-2; D perhaps matches TRBD1 (5 bases). Trimming left V 4 bases short and J 5 bases short, with 17 bases between. The CDR3 has 16 amino acids. Germline CDR1 MGHRA, CDR2 YSYEKL. CDR3 protein: CASSPRDAGSTGELFF. As DNA, the CDR3 is TGCGCCAGCAGCCCAAGGGATGCAGGGTCTACCGGGGAGCTGTTTTTT.

The sample holds a few counts of this clone. V and J are TRBV3-1 (or the pseudogene TRBV3-2) and TRBJ2-7; 12 nucleotides match TRBD1. The CDR3 is made up of 18 amino acids. After removal of 4 bases from V and 5 bases from J, the junction contained 15 bases not matched to a gene. Germline CDR1 and CDR2: LGHDT and YNNKEL (reference sequence). The CDR3 here is CASSLWDRGRRRVDEQYF. The CDR3 DNA sequence: TGTGCCAGCAGCCTATGGGACAGGGGGCGTAGAAGGGTAGACGAGCAGTACTTC.

This sequence joins TRBV27 and TRBJ2-7, with D possibly matching TRBD2 (6 bases). Germline assignment: CDR1 MNHEY and CDR2 SMNVEV (reference sequence). The CDR3 totals 15 residues. The V gene lost 2 bases and the J gene lost 1 base, with 12 bases spanning the gap. CDR3: CASSLRRTMSYEQYF. The CDR3 DNA follows: TGTGCCAGCAGTTTACGGAGGACTATGTCCTACGAGCAGTACTTC.